A single sample is the source of the 24 T cell receptor beta chains below, sequenced in a study of naive and memory T cell subsets. Two oligonucleotides, mixed equimolar, formed the beta constant-region primer covering TRBC1 and TRBC2. TCRdb redid the calling of the UMI-ligation and nested PCR reads with MiXCR, one entry per CDR3 protein. Of 130,000 to 150,000 distinct CDR3 sequences in the sample, over 15% were seen once. The sample taken for sequencing was naive CD4+ T cells from blood. These receptors were taken from a human donor in good health.

The sample holds a few counts of this clonotype. The chain combines TRBV20-1 with TRBJ2-5; D is possibly TRBD1 or TRBD2 (6 bases each). The CDR3 runs 13 residues. CDR1 and CDR2 from the germline V gene are DFQATT and SNEGSKA (reference sequence). The V and J ends lost 7 bases and 5 bases respectively, with 17 bases between them. The DNA for the CDR3 is TGCAGTGGCGCCGGAGGGGGTAGGGAGACCCAGTACTTC. It codes for CSGAGGGRETQYF.

The chain employs TRBV19 and TRBJ2-1; TRBD1 might be the D (5 bases). The V end lost 4 bases, the J end lost 5 bases, and 18 bases lay between the germline ends. The CDR3 has 16 amino acids. In germline, CDR1 is LNHDA, CDR2 SQIVND (reference sequence). CDR3 protein: CASSTQKDKLNNEQFF. CDR3 DNA: TGTGCCAGTAGTACCCAGAAGGACAAACTTAACAATGAGCAGTTCTTC.

In this sample, this clonotype turned up many times. The rearrangement joins TRBV20-1 to TRBJ2-7; D gene uncertain. Trimming removed 0 bases at V and 7 bases at J, with 13 bases between. Germline V CDR1 and CDR2: DFQATT, SNEGSKA (reference sequence). The CDR3 consists of 13 residues. The DNA of the CDR3 is TGCAGTGCTAGAGACCAGCGCGGATGGGAGCAGTACTTC. As protein: CSARDQRGWEQYF.

This clonotype appeared many times. The chain is built from TRBV5-1 and TRBJ2-5; D gene uncertain. V lost 4 bases and J 3 bases, leaving 10 bases between the germline ends. Germline CDR1 SGHRS, CDR2 YFSETQ. This CDR3 is 13 amino acids long. This CDR3 reads CASSPPFEETQYF. Here the CDR3 DNA reads TGCGCCAGCAGCCCCCCCTTTGAAGAGACCCAGTACTTC.

In this sample, this clonotype turned up a few times. The chain couples TRBV24-1 to TRBJ2-2; 8 bases match TRBD1. CDR1 and CDR2 (germline): KGHDR, SFDVKD. V trimming: 4 bases; J trimming: 0 bases; junction bases outside the gene matches: 3. CDR3 length: 16 amino acids. CDR3 coding DNA: TGTGCCACCAGTGACCGGGGACAGGCGAACACCGGGGAGCTGTTTTTT. It specifies CATSDRGQANTGELFF.

This clonotype has more than one count but fewer than ten. This chain connects TRBV9 to TRBJ2-7; D might be TRBD1 or TRBD2, each matching 6 bases. The V gene lost 0 bases and the J gene lost 0 bases, with 10 bases spanning the gap. Germline V gives CDR1 SGDLS, CDR2 YYNGEE. This CDR3 is built from 15 residues. The CDR3 DNA reads TGTGCCAGCAGCGTAGGGCCGGGGGCCTCCTACGAGCAGTACTTC. Translated: CASSVGPGASYEQYF.

This clonotype was picked up a small number of times. CDR3 sequence (DNA): TGTGCCAGCAGTTTCCGCAGGTTTTATAGCAATCAGCCCCAGCATTTT. Its translation: CASSFRRFYSNQPQHF. The chain combines TRBV28 with TRBJ1-5; D is unclear. Germline V gene sequence: CDR1 MDHEN, CDR2 SYDVKM. This CDR3 comprises 16 residues. V was pared by 3 bases and J by 0 bases, with 12 bases between.

This clonotype was counted at least ten times. The rearrangement uses TRBV20-1 and TRBJ2-7, with D hard to call. Germline V gene sequence: CDR1 DFQATT, CDR2 SNEGSKA (reference sequence). There are 13 residues in the CDR3. The V end lost 6 bases, the J end lost 1 base, and 13 bases lay between the germline ends. The CDR3 here is CSAATHRSYEQYF. The CDR3 coding sequence is TGCAGTGCGGCTACTCACCGGTCCTACGAGCAGTACTTC.

J is TRBJ2-7 and V is TRBV28; 8 bases map to TRBD2. The CDR3 is 14 amino acids. Germline assignment: CDR1 MDHEN and CDR2 SYDVKM. V gave up 8 bases and J gave up 2 bases; unmatched junction bases: 8. The CDR3 loop reads CASETSGGTYEQYF. Here the CDR3 DNA reads TGTGCCAGCGAAACTAGCGGAGGTACCTACGAGCAGTACTTC.

V is TRBV5-4 and J is TRBJ1-2; D uncertain. Germline V lookup: CDR1 SGHNT, CDR2 YYREEE (reference sequence). There are 13 residues in the CDR3. V gave up 2 bases and J gave up 8 bases, with 13 bases separating them. CDR3 bases: TGTGCCAGCAGCTTCGACGCGTTCGTGGGCTACACCTTC. It encodes CASSFDAFVGYTF.

The V and J genes are TRBV24-1 and TRBJ2-2, with 16 bases aligning to TRBD2. The CDR3 has 19 residues. Unmatched junction bases numbered 10, after V lost 3 bases and J lost 7 bases. The germline V gene encodes CDR1 KGHDR and CDR2 SFDVKD. CDR3: CATSDPTGTSGRAFGELFF. CDR3 nucleotides: TGTGCCACCAGTGATCCAACCGGGACTAGCGGGAGGGCCTTCGGGGAGCTGTTTTTT.

CDR3 bases: TGCGCCAGCAGCCCATCGGGACAGCACGAAGAGACCCAGTACTTC. Encoded protein: CASSPSGQHEETQYF. The V call is TRBV4-1, the J call TRBJ2-5; 7 bases are shared with TRBD1. CDR1 is MGHRA, CDR2 YSYEKL, per germline. Germline trimming cut 4 bases from V and 3 bases from J; bases unmatched to any gene: 8. This CDR3 has 15 residues.

The CDR3 sequence is CASSQCGYEQYF. The CDR3 nucleotides read TGTGCCAGCAGCCAATGTGGCTACGAGCAGTACTTC. The V call is TRBV3-1, the J call TRBJ2-7; no clear D gene. This CDR3 is built from 12 residues. V shed 2 bases and J shed 3 bases, with 5 bases lying between them. Germline lookup yields CDR1 LGHDT and CDR2 YNNKEL (reference sequence).

This clonotype was seen a handful of times. This chain links TRBV5-5 with TRBJ2-5; D unresolved. The germline V and J ends were trimmed by 1 base and 0 bases, with 4 bases remaining between them. Germline values: CDR1 SGHKS, CDR2 YYEKEE (reference sequence). There are 13 residues in the CDR3. The CDR3 here is CASSLYNQETQYF. DNA of the CDR3: TGTGCCAGCAGCTTGTACAACCAAGAGACCCAGTACTTC. Complete variable domain (other parts from reference TRBV5-5 and TRBJ2-5): DAGVTQSPTHLIKTRGQQVTLRCSPISGHKSVSWYQQVLGQGPQFIFQYYEKEERGRGNFPDRFSARQFPNYSSELNVNALLLGDSALYLCASSLYNQETQYFGPGTRLLVL.

A word on this clonotype: The junction departs from germline at one end; a sequencing error may be responsible. The rearrangement uses TRBV6-1 and TRBJ1-4, with a weak D call TRBD1 (5 bases). The CDR3 covers 11 residues. Germline CDR1 MNHNS, CDR2 SASEGT. CDR3 amino acids: CASSATGARKF. In nucleotides, the CDR3 is TGTGCCAGCAGTGCGACCGGGGCAAGAAAATTT.

This clonotype occurred once. The V call is TRBV20-1, the J call TRBJ2-2, with D tentatively TRBD2 (5 bases). The CDR3 sequence is 13 residues long. Germline V gene sequence: CDR1 DFQATT, CDR2 SNEGSKA (reference sequence). V lost 5 bases and J 6 bases, leaving 13 bases between the germline ends. The CDR3 here is CSAGRPGAGELFF. CDR3 nucleotides: TGCAGTGCTGGGAGACCTGGGGCCGGGGAGCTGTTTTTT.

The chain carries TRBV12-3 or TRBV12-4 and TRBJ2-7; D is ambiguous. Trimming took off 3 bases at V and 2 bases at J, with 11 bases between the two ends. This CDR3 is built from 14 residues. The DNA of the CDR3 is TGTGCCAGCAGTTTCTCCGGACCCACCTACGAGCAGTACTTC. It codes for CASSFSGPTYEQYF.

In this sample, this clonotype turned up a few times. The genes are TRBV20-1 and TRBJ1-2; D is perhaps TRBD1 (6 bases). There are 10 residues in the CDR3. CDR1 DFQATT and CDR2 SNEGSKA come from the germline V gene (reference sequence). V was pared by 6 bases and J by 6 bases, with 8 bases between. The CDR3 DNA reads as TGCAGTGCCGAGGGGGATGGCTACACCTTC. Residues: CSAEGDGYTF.

This rearrangement joins TRBV19 to TRBJ1-3; the D is unclear. The germline V gene encodes CDR1 LNHDA and CDR2 SQIVND (reference sequence). V gave up 7 bases and J gave up 0 bases, with 7 bases separating them. The CDR3 covers 13 residues. This CDR3 reads CASTKISGNTIYF. CDR3 DNA: TGTGCCAGTACCAAAATCTCTGGAAACACCATATATTTT.

This clonotype was seen a few times. The genes are TRBV6-1 and TRBJ2-2, with 9 positions matching TRBD1. Looked up from germline, CDR1 is MNHNS and CDR2 is SASEGT. J gave up 6 bases and V 2 bases, and 13 bases lay outside the gene matches. This CDR3 comprises 18 residues. For the CDR3, the DNA is TGTGCCAGCAGTGAAAATATCCTCCGGACAGGGGAGGCCGGGGAGCTGTTTTTT. Its protein product is CASSENILRTGEAGELFF.

The chain carries TRBV12-5 and TRBJ2-7; TRBD1 agrees at 7 bases. Germline V gene lookup returns CDR1 LGHNT and CDR2 FRNRAP. This CDR3 has 18 residues. V shed 0 bases, J shed 2 bases, and the junction held 13 bases outside the gene matches. CDR3 region: CASGLVKVRQGDPYEQYF. The CDR3 DNA is TGTGCTAGTGGTTTGGTAAAGGTGAGGCAGGGGGACCCCTACGAGCAGTACTTC.

The rearrangement uses TRBV7-7 and TRBJ2-2, with D maybe TRBD2 (6 bases). V lost 5 bases, J lost 0 bases, and 10 bases lay in between. CDR3 size: 15 residues. Germline CDR1 is SSHAT and CDR2 is FNYEAQ (reference sequence). CDR3 DNA: TGTGCCAGCAGCGGTAGCGGTACGAACACCGGGGAGCTGTTTTTT. Protein sequence: CASSGSGTNTGELFF.

A few counts support this clonotype. The chain couples TRBV28 to TRBJ2-7; the D is unclear. Trimming removed 4 bases from V and 5 bases from J, with 6 bases in between. The CDR3 covers 11 residues. Germline assignment: CDR1 MDHEN and CDR2 SYDVKM. The CDR3 here is CASSSINEQYF. The CDR3 DNA follows: TGTGCCAGCAGTTCCATAAACGAGCAGTACTTC.

This chain connects TRBV6-1 to TRBJ2-2; D is possibly TRBD1 (6 bases). Germline CDR1 is MNHNS and CDR2 is SASEGT. CDR3 size: 16 residues. V was clipped by 2 bases and J by 7 bases, with 17 bases between them. The CDR3 nucleotides read TGTGCCAGCAGTGAATTGGGGGCAGCATATGGCGGGGAGCTGTTTTTT. It translates to CASSELGAAYGGELFF.